The 17 T cell receptor beta chains in this list originate from one sample, sequenced in a study of T-cell memory formation after mild COVID-19. TCRdb reprocessed the 5' RACE reads with MiXCR, giving one entry per CDR3 protein. In the table there are hundreds of thousands of distinct CDR3 sequences, approximately 15% of which are singletons. Sequencing used PBMCs or a T cell subset sorted from them (not recorded which). The receptor set was obtained from an adult woman who had mild COVID-19 (a few samples of this study predate the infection). Cell type and time point are not known.

This clonotype was picked up a small number of times. The V gene is TRBV12-3 or TRBV12-4, the J gene TRBJ2-7, with a tentative D call TRBD1 (6 bases). The CDR3 extends over 14 amino acids. Trimming took 4 bases from V and 6 from J, leaving 16 bases between them. CDR3 loop: CASSSGALSGEQYF. DNA of the CDR3: TGTGCCAGCAGTTCAGGGGCCTTGTCGGGCGAGCAGTACTTC.

This clonotype was counted between two and nine times. The chain recombines TRBV20-1 with TRBJ1-1; no reliable D call. Germline V CDR1 and CDR2: DFQATT, SNEGSKA (reference sequence). V lost 3 bases and J 0 bases, leaving 11 bases between the germline ends. The CDR3 length is 14 residues. CDR3 protein: CSASIRGMNTEAFF. The CDR3 nucleotides are TGCAGTGCTAGCATACGGGGAATGAACACTGAAGCTTTCTTT.

The chain joins TRBV13 to TRBJ2-7; TRBD1 agrees at 10 bases. V was clipped by 4 bases and J by 0 bases; unmatched bases: 6. The CDR3 extends over 16 amino acids. In germline, CDR1 is PRHDT, CDR2 FYEKMQ (reference sequence). CDR3 DNA: TGTGCCAGCAGCTCGGCGGGACAGGGGCACTCCTACGAGCAGTACTTC. It yields the protein CASSSAGQGHSYEQYF.

The gene calls are TRBV6-6 and TRBJ2-7; D gene uncertain. Germline CDR1 MNHNY, CDR2 SVGAGI (reference sequence). The CDR3 loop spans 15 amino acids. V was clipped by 6 bases and J by 4 bases, with 19 bases between them. The CDR3 DNA sequence: TGTGCCAGCAGCTCGGCCGACTCCGTCCTGTACGAGCAGTACTTC. Its protein product is CASSSADSVLYEQYF.

CDR3 bases: TGTGCCACCAGTGACCGGTTAGGGGCAGAAGAGACCCAGTACTTC. This gives the protein CATSDRLGAEETQYF. This chain uses TRBV24-1 with TRBJ2-5; tentative D call: TRBD1 (5 bases). The V end was cut by 4 bases, the J end by 3 bases, with 14 bases between. Germline CDR1 is KGHDR and CDR2 is SFDVKD. This CDR3 is 15 amino acids long.

This clonotype was detected many times. The V and J genes are TRBV5-1 and TRBJ2-5; a weak D match, TRBD1 (5 bases). The CDR3 has 15 residues. Germline lookup yields CDR1 SGHRS and CDR2 YFSETQ. Trimming left V 4 bases short and J 4 bases short, with 17 bases between. The CDR3: CASSETQGYGETQYF. The CDR3 DNA is TGCGCCAGCAGCGAGACTCAGGGTTACGGAGAGACCCAGTACTTC.

This chain links TRBV7-8 with TRBJ1-2, with D maybe TRBD1 (5 bases). This CDR3 contains 15 residues. Germline CDR1 reads SGHVS; CDR2 reads FQNEAQ. Trimming stripped 5 bases from V and 8 bases from J, with 21 bases between. As DNA, the CDR3 is TGTGCCAGCAGCACCCAGGATGGCGCGTGGGACGGCTACACCTTC. Its translation is CASSTQDGAWDGYTF.

The chain links TRBV7-2 to TRBJ1-4; TRBD1 matches at 8 bases. This CDR3 contains 14 residues. Germline V gene data show CDR1 as SGHTA and CDR2 as FQGNSA. Trimming removed 5 bases from V and 7 bases from J; junction bases left unmatched: 6. The CDR3 DNA reads as TGTGCCAGCAGCCCTCGTCAGGGGGCTGAAAAACTGTTTTTT. The encoded protein is CASSPRQGAEKLFF.

This clonotype was counted only a few times. The chain links TRBV7-3 to TRBJ2-7; TRBD1 matches at 7 bases. CDR3 length: 14 amino acids. With V trimmed by 1 base and J by 5 bases, 5 bases remained unmatched. The germline gives CDR1 SGHTA, CDR2 FQGTGA. CDR3 in DNA: TGTGCCAGCAGCTTAAGACAGGGTAGGGACGAGCAGTACTTC. This translates into CASSLRQGRDEQYF.

The J gene is TRBJ2-7, the V gene TRBV9; TRBD1 matches 7 bases. The V and J ends lost 0 bases and 3 bases, in that order; junction bases with no gene match: 6. The germline V gene encodes CDR1 SGDLS and CDR2 YYNGEE. The CDR3 runs 15 residues. For the CDR3, the DNA is TGTGCCAGCAGCGTAGCCGCGACAGGGAGCTACGAGCAGTACTTC. This codes for CASSVAATGSYEQYF.

This clonotype was observed a few times. The V call is TRBV5-1, the J call TRBJ2-3; D uncertain. V lost 0 bases to trimming and J lost 7 bases, with 3 bases between them. The CDR3 sequence is 11 residues long. Germline V gives CDR1 SGHRS, CDR2 YFSETQ. CDR3 protein: CASSLAYTQYF. CDR3 DNA sequence: TGCGCCAGCAGCTTGGCATATACGCAGTATTTT.

This clonotype was seen a few times. This sequence joins TRBV27 and TRBJ2-7, with 14 bases matching TRBD2. The CDR3 spans 16 residues. V was clipped by 5 bases and J by 5 bases; unmatched bases: 8. The germline V gene encodes CDR1 MNHEY and CDR2 SMNVEV (reference sequence). CDR3 amino acids: CASSLGTSGSLHEQYF. DNA for the CDR3: TGTGCCAGCAGTCTAGGGACTAGCGGGAGTTTGCACGAGCAGTACTTC.

V usage is TRBV20-1 and J usage is TRBJ2-1; D remains unclear. Germline V gene data show CDR1 as DFQATT and CDR2 as SNEGSKA (reference sequence). Trimming left V 0 bases short and J 3 bases short, with 9 bases between. The CDR3 runs to 14 residues. The CDR3 sequence: CSARDRMFYNEQFF. As DNA, the CDR3 is TGCAGTGCTAGAGATAGGATGTTCTACAATGAGCAGTTCTTC.

The table lists this clonotype with a few counts. Here the CDR3 DNA reads TGTGCCAGCAGTCCGCCGGGACAGGGGGCAAGTCAGCCCCAGCATTTT. The encoded protein is CASSPPGQGASQPQHF. The chain is built from TRBV12-3 or TRBV12-4 and TRBJ1-5, with TRBD1 matching over 12 bases. The junction had 8 bases not matched to a gene; V was cut back by 5 bases and J by 6 bases. This CDR3 comprises 16 residues.

This clonotype was picked up a small number of times. This sequence joins TRBV20-1 and TRBJ2-3, with D perhaps TRBD2 (5 bases). This CDR3 contains 13 residues. V lost 3 bases, J lost 6 bases, and 13 bases lay in between. CDR1 DFQATT and CDR2 SNEGSKA come from the germline V gene (reference sequence). The CDR3 is CSASLDLADTQYF. The DNA of the CDR3 is TGCAGTGCTAGTCTGGACTTGGCGGATACGCAGTATTTT.

The rearrangement uses TRBV6-2 or TRBV6-3 and TRBJ2-1; D not resolved. Germline lookup yields CDR1 MNHEY and CDR2 SVGEGT. V lost 6 bases, J lost 2 bases, and 20 bases lay in between. The CDR3 is 17 amino acids. The CDR3 protein is CASRTEVDQMAYNEQFF. CDR3 sequence (DNA): TGTGCCAGCAGGACCGAGGTGGACCAGATGGCCTACAATGAGCAGTTCTTC.

This rearrangement joins TRBV12-3 or TRBV12-4 to TRBJ2-6; a weak D match, TRBD1 (6 bases). V lost 7 bases, J lost 0 bases, and 10 bases lay in between. The CDR3 runs to 15 residues. The chain's CDR3 is CASNRGGSGANVLTF. CDR3 nucleotides: TGTGCCAGCAACCGAGGGGGCTCTGGGGCCAACGTCCTGACTTTC.